This T cell receptor beta chain was recovered during a study of T cell repertoires in cytomegalovirus infection. For the study at large: Indications came from public TCR beta signatures; they pointed to CMV infection and to a matching HLA type. Study-level results: Across the ex vivo response, the dominant clonotypes were HLA-C-restricted CMV-specific TCR beta clonotypes. Summed frequency of shared TCR beta families picked out CMV carriers who also had the relevant HLA.

With respect to this clonotype: Antigen specificity is unknown.

CDR1 MDHEN and CDR2 SYDVKM come from the germline V gene. CDR3 length: 14 residues. V lost 2 bases and J lost 3, with 11 bases in between. Via MiXCR, TCRdb re-called the reads, giving one row per CDR3 protein. The table records about 740,000 distinct CDR3 sequences, less than 40% of them present only once. The clonotype originates from a human donor in good health (CMV status not recorded). Some clones in this sample may be carry-over from other donors' samples. The specimen sequenced was PBMCs. The chain uses TRBV28 and TRBJ2-7; D ambiguous. This CDR3 is CASSLMASCYEQYF. The CDR3 DNA follows: TGTGCCAGCAGTTTAATGGCCTCGTGCTACGAGCAGTACTTC. Together with reference TRBV28 and TRBJ2-7, the CDR3 gives the full variable domain: DVKVTQSSRYLVKRTGEKVFLECVQDMDHENMFWYRQDPGLGLRLIYFSYDVKMKEKGDIPEGYSVSREKKERFSLILESASTNQTSMYLCASSLMASCYEQYFGPGTRLTVT.